The 30 T cell receptor beta chains below all came from one sample that was sequenced in a study of shared clonotypes between healthy human individuals. The data were produced by immunoSEQ multiplex PCR, yet TCRdb's version contains in-frame clones alone and is incomplete. The profile shows 550,000 to 850,000 clones, approximately 79% of them singletons. The sample consisted of memory CD4+ T cells sorted from blood. Subset here: CD45RA-negative fraction. These receptors all come from a woman aged 25 to 39 in good health.

The CDR3 protein is CASSYATWNTGELFF. CDR3 DNA: TGTGCCAGCAGTTACGCCACGTGGAACACCGGGGAGCTGTTTTTT. V is TRBV6-5 and J is TRBJ2-2, with unresolved D. The germline CDR1 and CDR2 sequences are MNHEY and SVGAGI. V lost 2 bases and J 1 base, leaving 8 bases between the germline ends. CDR3 length: 15 amino acids.

The CDR3: CASSSMWEGWGKMGQPQHF. In DNA, the CDR3 is TGTGCCAGCAGTTCGATGTGGGAGGGATGGGGGAAAATGGGTCAGCCCCAGCATTTT. J is TRBJ1-5 and V is TRBV28; D is perhaps TRBD1 (5 bases). V was pared by 4 bases and J by 6 bases, with 28 bases between. CDR1 and CDR2 (germline): MDHEN, SYDVKM. This CDR3 region has 19 residues.

This clone was seen a handful of times. V usage is TRBV6-1 and J usage is TRBJ2-7; TRBD1 matches at 11 bases. V gave up 4 bases and J gave up 2 bases; unmatched junction bases: 1. CDR3 length equals 14 residues. The germline CDR1 and CDR2 sequences are MNHNS and SASEGT. DNA of the CDR3: TGTGCCAGCAGTGGGGACAGGGGGACCTACGAGCAGTACTTC. This encodes CASSGDRGTYEQYF.

The V call is TRBV5-4, the J call TRBJ2-5, with TRBD2 matching 8 bases. CDR1 is SGHNT and CDR2 is YYREEE in the germline V gene (reference sequence). Germline trimming cut 4 bases from V and 4 bases from J; bases unmatched to any gene: 12. The CDR3 is 16 residues long. CDR3 nucleotides: TGTGCCAGCAGCCCCTTAGCGGGATCTCTCTCAGAGACCCAGTACTTC. Translated, it gives CASSPLAGSLSETQYF.

In regard to this clone: Other DNA sequences from this sample encode an identical CDR3 as well. The rearrangement uses TRBV7-9 and TRBJ2-2; D may correspond to TRBD1 or TRBD2 (6 bases each). In germline, CDR1 is SEHNR, CDR2 FQNEAQ (reference sequence). The CDR3 has 12 residues. V dropped 6 bases and J dropped 5 bases, with 7 bases sitting between them. CDR3: CASRGGTGELFF. Written as DNA, the CDR3 is TGTGCCAGCAGAGGGGGGACCGGGGAGCTGTTTTTT.

The CDR3 sequence: CASSLVGMGETQYF. In nucleotides, the CDR3 is TGTGCCAGCAGCTTAGTCGGGATGGGCGAGACCCAGTACTTC. The gene calls are TRBV7-8 and TRBJ2-5, with D possibly TRBD2 on 5 matching bases. V was trimmed by 1 base and J by 5 bases, leaving 11 bases between them. CDR1 is SGHVS and CDR2 is FQNEAQ in the germline V gene. The length of the CDR3 is 14 residues.

The chain has TRBV2 and TRBJ2-7; D may be TRBD2 (6 bases). Trimming removed 6 bases at V and 0 bases at J, with 15 bases between. The germline V gene encodes CDR1 SNHLY and CDR2 FYNNEI. The CDR3 covers 15 residues. The chain's CDR3 is CASRNRAGFSYEQYF. The CDR3 nucleotides are TGTGCCAGCAGGAACCGAGCGGGTTTCTCCTACGAGCAGTACTTC.

This chain links TRBV7-7 with TRBJ2-1; D may be TRBD2 (5 bases). Germline V CDR1 and CDR2: SSHAT, FNYEAQ (reference sequence). The CDR3 runs to 15 residues. V lost 5 bases and J 0 bases, leaving 11 bases between the germline ends. The CDR3 region is CASSAGVNSYNEQFF. In DNA form, the CDR3 reads TGTGCCAGCAGCGCGGGTGTGAACTCCTACAATGAGCAGTTCTTC.

This clone showed up just once. V is TRBV4-1 and J is TRBJ2-1; a weak D match, TRBD1 (5 bases). The CDR3 runs 17 residues. Germline CDR1 is MGHRA and CDR2 is YSYEKL. Trimming cost V 5 bases and J 2 bases, with 19 bases left between them. CDR3 amino acids: CASSSHTAGYPYNEQFF. For the CDR3, the DNA is TGCGCCAGCAGCTCACATACGGCAGGGTACCCCTACAATGAGCAGTTCTTC.

This sequence joins TRBV6-1 and TRBJ2-1, with 7 bases identical to TRBD2. Per germline, CDR1 MNHNS and CDR2 SASEGT. The CDR3 contains 15 residues. The V gene end was trimmed by 8 bases and the J gene end by 9 bases; junction bases not matched to a gene: 16. CDR3 sequence (DNA): TGTGCCAGCCATCCCCTGGGGGGAGGGCCGGGTGAGCAGTTCTTC. Its protein product is CASHPLGGGPGEQFF.

A word on this clone: The same CDR3 can be traced to other DNA sequences in this sample. The chain uses TRBV6-6 and TRBJ1-1; D unclear. The CDR3 length is 13 residues. The V end lost 0 bases, the J end lost 4 bases, and 6 bases lay between the germline ends. Germline CDR1 reads MNHNY; CDR2 reads SVGAGI (reference sequence). The CDR3 loop reads CASSYSRGTEAFF. Here the CDR3 DNA reads TGTGCCAGCAGTTACTCGCGGGGCACTGAAGCTTTCTTT.

V usage is TRBV6-1 and J usage is TRBJ2-5, with 11 bases aligning to TRBD1. Germline V CDR1 and CDR2: MNHNS, SASEGT. The CDR3 contains 15 residues. With 5 bases clipped from V and 3 bases from J, the junction kept 5 bases outside the gene matches. The CDR3 loop is CASSSRTGGKETQYF. The DNA for the CDR3 is TGTGCCAGCAGTTCCCGGACAGGGGGCAAAGAGACCCAGTACTTC.

The V gene is TRBV10-3, the J gene TRBJ2-1; D perhaps matches TRBD1 (5 bases). Trimming left V 6 bases short and J 5 bases short, with 5 bases between. The CDR3 contains 11 residues. CDR1 and CDR2 (germline): ENHRY, SYGVKD. This CDR3 reads CAIRDNNEQFF. The CDR3 region has the DNA TGTGCCATCAGGGACAACAATGAGCAGTTCTTC.

In regard to this clone: This CDR3 is also generated by other DNA sequences in the sample. This sequence joins TRBV4-1 and TRBJ2-7, with unresolved D. The CDR3 sequence is 15 residues long. Trimming removed 0 bases at V and 2 bases at J, with 11 bases between. Per germline, CDR1 MGHRA and CDR2 YSYEKL. This CDR3 is CASSQEPDGPYEQYF. The CDR3, as DNA: TGCGCCAGCAGCCAAGAACCGGACGGACCCTACGAGCAGTACTTC.

On this clone: This may stem from a read error, because a much larger clone lies one nucleotide away. Other nucleotide sequences from this sample produce the same CDR3. The chain has TRBV20-1 and TRBJ2-5; D remains ambiguous. V was clipped by 5 bases and J by 2 bases, with 3 bases between them. This CDR3 is built from 10 residues. Germline assignment: CDR1 DFQATT and CDR2 SNEGSKA (reference sequence). As DNA, the CDR3 is TGCAGTGCTGTGCAAGAGACCCAGTACTTC. This translates into CSAVQETQYF.

The chain uses TRBV6-5 and TRBJ1-1; no firm D call. V was pared by 2 bases and J by 5 bases, with 9 bases between. The germline V gene has CDR1 MNHEY and CDR2 SVGAGI. This CDR3 has 13 amino acids. CDR3 amino acids: CASSYGRGTEAFF. The CDR3 DNA follows: TGTGCCAGCAGTTACGGACGGGGAACTGAAGCTTTCTTT.

The chain joins TRBV28 to TRBJ2-2, with TRBD2 matching 9 bases. Looked up from germline, CDR1 is MDHEN and CDR2 is SYDVKM. CDR3 length: 15 residues. J gave up 4 bases and V 5 bases, and 5 bases lay outside the gene matches. The CDR3 DNA is TGTGCCAGCAGTCAAGGCGGGAGGGTCACCGGGGAGCTGTTTTTT. This gives the protein CASSQGGRVTGELFF. Full variable domain (outside the CDR3, taken from reference TRBV28 and TRBJ2-2): DVKVTQSSRYLVKRTGEKVFLECVQDMDHENMFWYRQDPGLGLRLIYFSYDVKMKEKGDIPEGYSVSREKKERFSLILESASTNQTSMYLCASSQGGRVTGELFFGEGSRLTVL.

Here the CDR3 reads CASRSHSTDTQYF. The CDR3 DNA is TGTGCCAGCAGAAGCCATAGCACAGATACGCAGTATTTT. The rearrangement links TRBV27 to TRBJ2-3; no clear D gene. Per the germline V gene, CDR1 is MNHEY and CDR2 is SMNVEV (reference sequence). The length of the CDR3 is 13 residues. Trimming pared 6 bases from V and 0 bases from J, leaving 7 bases between.

V usage is TRBV6-1 and J usage is TRBJ2-2; D gene uncertain. The V end lost 7 bases, the J end lost 8 bases, and 20 bases lay between the germline ends. This CDR3 has 15 amino acids. Germline V gives CDR1 MNHNS, CDR2 SASEGT. Here the CDR3 reads CASNPRRPTRGELFF. CDR3 in DNA: TGTGCCAGCAACCCTAGACGGCCCACGAGGGGGGAGCTGTTTTTT.

In this sample, this clone turned up once. The rearrangement links TRBV2 to TRBJ1-4; tentative D call: TRBD1 (6 bases). This CDR3 is 14 amino acids long. The V end was cut by 8 bases, the J end by 2 bases, with 12 bases between. CDR1 SNHLY and CDR2 FYNNEI come from the germline V gene. The CDR3 region has the DNA TGTGCCAGCGGCACACAGGGCACTAATGAAAAACTGTTTTTT. This sequence encodes CASGTQGTNEKLFF.

This clone was observed once. The rearrangement uses TRBV18 and TRBJ1-1; D gene uncertain. CDR1 and CDR2 from the germline V gene are KGHSH and LQKENI. This CDR3 is 16 amino acids long. Trimming took off 2 bases at V and 9 bases at J, with 22 bases between the two ends. CDR3 sequence reads: CASSPDSPAALPKAFF. CDR3 DNA: TGTGCCAGCTCACCAGATTCTCCGGCGGCACTGCCTAAAGCTTTCTTT.

The DNA of the CDR3 is TGTGCCAGTCAGCGGGACTACGAGCAGTACTTC. This translates into CASQRDYEQYF. This chain joins TRBV6-6 and TRBJ2-7; 7 bases line up with TRBD2. This CDR3 has 11 residues. With 9 bases clipped from V and 3 bases from J, the junction kept 2 bases outside the gene matches. Germline CDR1 is MNHNY and CDR2 is SVGAGI (reference sequence).

The chain recombines TRBV5-4 with TRBJ1-3; D gene uncertain. Germline lookup yields CDR1 SGHNT and CDR2 YYREEE (reference sequence). Deletions cut 0 bases from V and 4 bases from J, with 8 bases between. This CDR3 has 14 amino acids. CDR3 in amino acids: CASSLDRSGNTIYF. CDR3 in DNA: TGTGCCAGCAGCTTGGACAGATCGGGAAACACCATATATTTT.

The V call is TRBV5-4, the J call TRBJ1-1; D uncertain. This CDR3 contains 15 residues. The V gene lost 5 bases and the J gene lost 1 base, with 15 bases spanning the gap. Germline V gives CDR1 SGHNT, CDR2 YYREEE (reference sequence). The CDR3 nucleotides are TGTGCCAGCAGTACCAAATTGGGCCGGAACACTGAAGCTTTCTTT. It codes for CASSTKLGRNTEAFF.

This clone was picked up one time. V usage is TRBV7-9 and J usage is TRBJ1-1, with 9 bases that match TRBD1. Unmatched junction bases numbered 4, after V lost 11 bases and J lost 0 bases. The CDR3 is made up of 13 amino acids. Germline CDR1 reads SEHNR; CDR2 reads FQNEAQ (reference sequence). CDR3: CAGRQGVNTEAFF. In DNA form, the CDR3 reads TGTGCCGGTAGACAGGGGGTGAACACTGAAGCTTTCTTT.

The genes are TRBV4-1 and TRBJ2-3; D may be TRBD1 or TRBD2 (7 bases each). Between the trimmed V and J ends, which lost 3 bases and 4 bases, there was a span of 20 bases. CDR1 is MGHRA, CDR2 YSYEKL, per germline. This CDR3 comprises 17 residues. The CDR3 coding sequence is TGCGCCAGCAGCCAGAAAGGAGGGGGCAGCGGGGCAGATACGCAGTATTTT. Encoded protein: CASSQKGGGSGADTQYF.

V usage is TRBV30 and J usage is TRBJ2-4; 7 positions match TRBD1. Germline trimming cut 3 bases from V and 5 bases from J; bases unmatched to any gene: 7. Germline CDR1 reads GTSNPN; CDR2 reads SVGIG (reference sequence). There are 14 residues in the CDR3. Written as DNA, the CDR3 is TGTGCCTGGAGCAGATCCGGGACAGAAAACATTCAGTACTTC. Its translation is CAWSRSGTENIQYF.

This chain uses TRBV7-9 with TRBJ2-1; the match to TRBD2 covers 13 bases. The V gene end was trimmed by 2 bases and the J gene end by 9 bases; junction bases not matched to a gene: 7. The V gene's germline CDR1 is SEHNR and CDR2 FQNEAQ (reference sequence). The CDR3 spans 16 residues. The CDR3: CASSLYGTSGMVEQFF. The CDR3 DNA is TGTGCCAGCAGCTTATACGGGACTAGCGGGATGGTTGAGCAGTTCTTC.

The chain couples TRBV27 to TRBJ2-7; no firm D call. The V gene's germline CDR1 is MNHEY and CDR2 SMNVEV (reference sequence). The V gene lost 3 bases and the J gene lost 2 bases, with 11 bases spanning the gap. This CDR3 is built from 14 residues. In DNA, the CDR3 is TGTGCCAGCAGTTTTCGGCAGCGAGCCTACGAGCAGTACTTC. Translating it yields CASSFRQRAYEQYF.

The chain has TRBV5-1 and TRBJ1-1; no clear D. V was cut by 0 bases and J by 1 base, with 10 bases left in between. This CDR3 contains 15 residues. Germline V gives CDR1 SGHRS, CDR2 YFSETQ. The CDR3 reads CASSLGGWPNTEAFF. The DNA of the CDR3 is TGCGCCAGCAGCTTGGGAGGGTGGCCGAACACTGAAGCTTTCTTT.